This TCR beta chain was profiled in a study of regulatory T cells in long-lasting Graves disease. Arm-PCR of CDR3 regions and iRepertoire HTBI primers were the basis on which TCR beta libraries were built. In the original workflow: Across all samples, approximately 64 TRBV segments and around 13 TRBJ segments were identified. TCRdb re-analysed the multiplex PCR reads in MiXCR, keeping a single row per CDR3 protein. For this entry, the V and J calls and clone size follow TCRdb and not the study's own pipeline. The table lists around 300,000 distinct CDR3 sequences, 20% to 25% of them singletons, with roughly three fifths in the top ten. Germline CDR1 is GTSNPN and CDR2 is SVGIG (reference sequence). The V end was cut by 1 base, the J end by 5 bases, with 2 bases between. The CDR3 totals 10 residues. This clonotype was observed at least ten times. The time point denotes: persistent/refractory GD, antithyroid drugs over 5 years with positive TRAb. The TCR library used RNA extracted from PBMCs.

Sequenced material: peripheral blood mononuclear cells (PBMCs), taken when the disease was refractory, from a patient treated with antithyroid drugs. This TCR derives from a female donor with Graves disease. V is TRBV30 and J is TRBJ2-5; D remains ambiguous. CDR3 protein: CAWSEETQYF. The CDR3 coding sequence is TGTGCCTGGAGTGAGGAGACCCAGTACTTC.